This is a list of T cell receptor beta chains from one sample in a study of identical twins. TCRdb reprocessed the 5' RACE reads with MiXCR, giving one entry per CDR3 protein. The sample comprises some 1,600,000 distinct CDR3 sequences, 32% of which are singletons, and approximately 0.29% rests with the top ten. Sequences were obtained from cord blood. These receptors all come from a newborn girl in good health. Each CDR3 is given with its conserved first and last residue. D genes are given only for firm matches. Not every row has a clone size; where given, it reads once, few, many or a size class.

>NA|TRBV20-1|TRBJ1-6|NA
CSARPQTNSPLHF
TGCAGTGCTAGGCCGCAGACTAATTCACCCCTCCACTTT
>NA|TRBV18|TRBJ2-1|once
CASSPQPGITYNEQFF
TGTGCCAGCTCACCACAGCCGGGAATTACCTACAATGAGCAGTTCTTC
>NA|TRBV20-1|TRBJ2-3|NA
CCAPDGPSTDTQYF
TGCTGTGCCCCGGACGGCCCTAGCACAGATACGCAGTATTTT
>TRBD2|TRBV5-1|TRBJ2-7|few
CASSFQAGSYEQYF
TGCGCCAGCAGCTTCCAAGCGGGGTCCTACGAGCAGTACTTC
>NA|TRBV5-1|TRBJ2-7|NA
CASSLYRFYEQYF
TGCGCCAGCAGCTTGTACAGGTTTTACGAGCAGTACTTC
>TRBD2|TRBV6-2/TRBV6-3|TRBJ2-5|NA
CASSYSWTSGRYRNEQYF
TGTGCCAGCAGTTACTCTTGGACTAGCGGGAGGTACCGCAATGAGCAGTACTTC
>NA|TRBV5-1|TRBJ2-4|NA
CASSLAWGSKNIQYF
TGCGCCAGCAGCTTGGCCTGGGGGTCCAAAAACATTCAGTACTTC
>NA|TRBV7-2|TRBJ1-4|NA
CASSFGTRNEKLFF
TGTGCCAGCAGCTTCGGGACACGTAATGAAAAACTGTTTTTT
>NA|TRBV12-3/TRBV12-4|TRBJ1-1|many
CASSLRQENTEAFF
TGTGCCAGCAGTTTAAGACAGGAGAACACTGAAGCTTTCTTT
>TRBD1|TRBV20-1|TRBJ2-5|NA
CSARPNRGRSETQYF
TGCAGTGCTAGACCAAACAGGGGCAGGTCAGAGACCCAGTACTTC
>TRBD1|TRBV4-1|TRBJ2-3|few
CASSQGNRGGTDTQYF
TGCGCCAGCAGCCAAGGGAACAGGGGGGGCACAGATACGCAGTATTTT
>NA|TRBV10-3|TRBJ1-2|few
CAIPTERNYGYTF
TGTGCCATCCCGACAGAGAGGAACTATGGCTACACCTTC
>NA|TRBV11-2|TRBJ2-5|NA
CASSFSPLQETQYF
TGTGCCAGCAGCTTCTCTCCCCTCCAAGAGACCCAGTACTTC
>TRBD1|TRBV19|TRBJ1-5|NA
CASSRQGGGVSQPQHF
TGTGCCAGTAGTCGACAGGGTGGGGGCGTAAGTCAGCCCCAGCATTTT
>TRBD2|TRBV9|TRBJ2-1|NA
CASSVGEGMRVRSSYNEQFF
TGTGCCAGCAGCGTAGGGGAGGGCATGCGGGTAAGAAGCTCCTACAATGAGCAGTTCTTC
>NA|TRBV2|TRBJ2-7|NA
CASSPSRRPSYEQYF
TGTGCCAGCAGTCCATCCAGGCGGCCATCCTACGAGCAGTACTTC
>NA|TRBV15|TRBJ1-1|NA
CATSRDNYGGRKGGAFF
TGTGCCACCAGCAGAGATAATTATGGAGGGAGAAAGGGGGGAGCTTTCTTT
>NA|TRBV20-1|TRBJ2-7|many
CSARDFDLGYEQYF
TGCAGTGCTAGAGATTTCGACTTAGGATACGAGCAGTACTTC
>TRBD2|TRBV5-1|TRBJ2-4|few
CASSLVAGENIQYF
TGCGCCAGCAGCTTGGTGGCGGGAGAAAACATTCAGTACTTC
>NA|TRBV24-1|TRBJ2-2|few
CATSDLMGTGELFF
TGTGCCACCAGTGATTTAATGGGAACCGGGGAGCTGTTTTTT
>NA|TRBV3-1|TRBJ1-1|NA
CASSQGGLVVEAFF
TGTGCCAGCAGCCAGGGTGGCTTAGTGGTGGAAGCTTTCTTT
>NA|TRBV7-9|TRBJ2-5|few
CASSFQGTQYF
TGTGCCAGCAGCTTCCAGGGGACCCAGTACTTC
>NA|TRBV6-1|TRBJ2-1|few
CASSAHPGESSYNEQFF
TGTGCCAGCAGTGCCCACCCTGGAGAGAGCTCCTACAATGAGCAGTTCTTC
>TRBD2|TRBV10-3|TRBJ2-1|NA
CAISDQRGGQVSYSEQFF
TGTGCCATCAGTGATCAGCGGGGGGGCCAAGTCTCCTACAGTGAGCAGTTCTTC
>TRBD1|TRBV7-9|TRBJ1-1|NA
CASTLTGALNTEAFF
TGTGCCAGCACCTTGACAGGGGCCTTGAACACTGAAGCTTTCTTT
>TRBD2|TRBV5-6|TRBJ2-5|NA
CASSNGTTQETQYF
TGTGCCAGCAGCAACGGGACTACCCAAGAGACCCAGTACTTC
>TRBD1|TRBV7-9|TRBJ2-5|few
CASSLGDSLRGTQYF
TGTGCCAGCAGCTTAGGGGACAGCCTCAGAGGGACCCAGTACTTC
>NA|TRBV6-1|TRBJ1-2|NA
CASSVPGTLNYGYTF
TGTGCCAGCAGTGTTCCAGGGACTCTTAACTATGGCTACACCTTC
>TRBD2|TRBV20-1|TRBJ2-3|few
CSAAGLVRGDTQYF
TGCAGTGCCGCAGGACTAGTAAGGGGAGATACGCAGTATTTT
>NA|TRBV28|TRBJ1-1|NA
CVSSWRGAKAFF
TGTGTCAGCAGTTGGCGGGGGGCGAAAGCTTTCTTT
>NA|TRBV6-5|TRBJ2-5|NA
CASSHTSNRETQYF
TGTGCCAGCAGTCACACTAGTAACCGAGAGACCCAGTACTTC
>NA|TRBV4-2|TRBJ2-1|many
CASSQDGTTYNEQFF
TGTGCCAGCAGCCAAGACGGGACGACCTACAATGAGCAGTTCTTC
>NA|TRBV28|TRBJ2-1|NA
CASSLATGSSYEQFF
TGTGCCAGCAGTTTAGCGACAGGCAGCTCCTACGAGCAGTTCTTC
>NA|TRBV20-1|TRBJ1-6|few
CSARDRPSSYNSPLHF
TGCAGTGCTCGAGACAGGCCCAGCTCCTATAATTCACCCCTCCACTTT
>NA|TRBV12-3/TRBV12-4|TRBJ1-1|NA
CASSRVGPNTEAFF
TGTGCCAGCTCCCGGGTGGGGCCGAACACTGAAGCTTTCTTT
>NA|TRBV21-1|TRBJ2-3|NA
CASSNRTSGPTSSTDTQYF
TGTGCCAGCAGCAACCGGACTAGCGGGCCTACGTCTAGCACAGATACGCAGTATTTT
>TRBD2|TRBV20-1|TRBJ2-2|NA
CSARGKGGLAVPYTGELFF
TGCAGTGCTAGAGGAAAAGGGGGACTAGCGGTCCCGTACACCGGGGAGCTGTTTTTT
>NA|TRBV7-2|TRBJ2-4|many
CASSFVSLAKNIQYF
TGTGCCAGCAGCTTCGTTTCTTTAGCCAAAAACATTCAGTACTTC
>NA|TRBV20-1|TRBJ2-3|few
CSATPDYPSTDTQYF
TGCAGTGCTACCCCTGACTACCCTAGCACAGATACGCAGTATTTT
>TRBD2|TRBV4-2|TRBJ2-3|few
CASSQELAGLDTQYF
TGTGCCAGCAGCCAAGAACTAGCGGGATTGGATACGCAGTATTTT
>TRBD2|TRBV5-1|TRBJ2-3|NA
CASRTSHLSTDTQYF
TGCGCCAGCAGGACTAGCCACCTTAGCACAGATACGCAGTATTTT
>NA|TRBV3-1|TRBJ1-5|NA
CASSQNAFNQPQHF
TGTGCCAGCAGCCAAAACGCGTTCAATCAGCCCCAGCATTTT
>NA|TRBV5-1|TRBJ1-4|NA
CASSWGAREKLFF
TGCGCCAGCAGCTGGGGGGCGCGAGAAAAACTGTTTTTT
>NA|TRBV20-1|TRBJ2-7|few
CSVPEQYF
TGCAGTGTACCCGAGCAGTACTTC
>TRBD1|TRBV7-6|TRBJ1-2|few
CASSLGGTGSYGYTF
TGTGCCAGCAGCTTAGGGGGGACAGGGAGCTATGGCTACACCTTC
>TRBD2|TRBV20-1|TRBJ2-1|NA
CSARDLGSGRDEQFF
TGCAGTGCTAGAGATCTCGGTAGCGGGAGGGATGAGCAGTTCTTC
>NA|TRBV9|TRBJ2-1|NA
CASSVARSTSGYNEQFF
TGTGCCAGCAGCGTAGCGCGCAGCACTTCTGGATACAATGAGCAGTTCTTC